The 9 T cell receptor beta chains listed next were all sequenced from one sample in a study of shared clonotypes between healthy human individuals. Data came from immunoSEQ multiplex PCR; TCRdb stores just in-frame clones and leaves some out. The sample has about 1.1 million clones, roughly 80% seen once. Material: memory CD4+ T cells from PBMCs. This sample's subset: CD45RA-negative fraction. The receptor source for this set is a man aged 18 to 29 in good health. Some clones in this sample may be carry-over from other donors' samples.

CDR3 bases: TGCGCCAGCAGCTCGGGGGGAGCACAAATTACCTACGAGCAGTACTTC. Amino acids: CASSSGGAQITYEQYF. The chain uses TRBV5-1 and TRBJ2-7, with 7 bases matching TRBD2. From germline, CDR1 is SGHRS and CDR2 YFSETQ. With 3 bases clipped from V and 2 bases from J, the junction kept 11 bases outside the gene matches. CDR3 length: 16 amino acids.

This sequence joins TRBV30 and TRBJ1-1, with D possibly being TRBD1 (5 bases). The CDR3 extends over 12 amino acids. Per germline, CDR1 GTSNPN and CDR2 SVGIG (reference sequence). The V and J ends lost 4 bases and 1 base respectively, with 7 bases between them. As DNA, the CDR3 is TGTGCCTGGAATCAGGGGAACACTGAAGCTTTCTTT. Its translation is CAWNQGNTEAFF.

This clone was seen repeatedly, ten times or more. Other nucleotide sequences in the sample specify the same CDR3. The chain employs TRBV7-3 and TRBJ2-3; D call uncertain. Trimming stripped 2 bases from V and 2 bases from J, with 8 bases between. Germline loops: CDR1 SGHTA, CDR2 FQGTGA. This CDR3 is built from 14 residues. CDR3 in DNA: TGTGCCAGCAGCTTAGATGGGAACACAGATACGCAGTATTTT. Translating gives CASSLDGNTDTQYF.

The rearrangement links TRBV14 to TRBJ2-1, with TRBD2 matching over 12 bases. Germline CDR1 is SGHDN and CDR2 is FVKESK. CDR3 length equals 15 residues. Losses at the gene ends were 8 bases for V and 7 bases for J; bases not matched to a gene: 9. The CDR3, as DNA: TGTGCCAGCCGTCCATCCGGGACTAGCGGGAATGAGCAGTTCTTC. It yields the protein CASRPSGTSGNEQFF. The whole variable domain, filled in from reference TRBV14 and TRBJ2-1, reads EAGVTQFPSHSVIEKGQTVTLRCDPISGHDNLYWYRRVMGKEIKFLLHFVKESKQDESGMPNNRFLAERTGGTYSTLKVQPAELEDSGVYFCASRPSGTSGNEQFFGPGTRLTVL.

This clone appeared many times. The CDR3 region has the DNA TGTGCCAGCAGCTTACCCCTCCGACTAGCGGGGAGAACAGATACGCAGTATTTT. Translated, it gives CASSLPLRLAGRTDTQYF. V is TRBV7-9 and J is TRBJ2-3, with 11 positions matching TRBD2. J lost 3 bases, V lost 2 bases, and 10 bases had no gene match. Germline-derived CDR1 and CDR2 are SEHNR and FQNEAQ (reference sequence). This CDR3 contains 18 residues.

J is TRBJ2-7 and V is TRBV13; D is tentatively TRBD1 or TRBD2 (5 bases each). The CDR3 has 14 residues. Per the germline V gene, CDR1 is PRHDT and CDR2 is FYEKMQ (reference sequence). V dropped 5 bases and J dropped 2 bases, with 13 bases sitting between them. In DNA, the CDR3 is TGTGCCAGCAGCCCGGACACGGGAACCTACGAGCAGTACTTC. The encoded protein is CASSPDTGTYEQYF.

The genes are TRBV4-2 and TRBJ2-2; maybe TRBD1 (6 bases). Germline CDR1 reads LGHNA; CDR2 reads YNFKEQ. This CDR3 region has 14 residues. The V end lost 3 bases, the J end lost 6 bases, and 11 bases lay between the germline ends. In nucleotides, the CDR3 is TGTGCCAGCAGCCAGCTCAGGGGTCCCGGGGAGCTGTTTTTT. Translation gives CASSQLRGPGELFF.

CDR3 amino acids: CASSLEGRNTEAFF. The DNA for the CDR3 is TGCGCCAGCAGCTTGGAGGGTCGGAACACTGAAGCTTTCTTT. The chain is built from TRBV5-1 and TRBJ1-1; D remains unclear. Germline V gives CDR1 SGHRS, CDR2 YFSETQ. The CDR3 covers 14 residues. Deletions cut 0 bases from V and 1 base from J, with 7 bases between.

J is TRBJ2-1 and V is TRBV29-1; D call uncertain. This CDR3 is 13 amino acids long. Trimming pared 7 bases from V and 0 bases from J, leaving 10 bases between. The germline CDR1 and CDR2 sequences are SQVTM and ANQGSEA. The CDR3 loop reads CSAATSSYNEQFF. CDR3 sequence (DNA): TGCAGCGCCGCCACCAGCTCCTACAATGAGCAGTTCTTC.